This record concerns one T cell receptor beta chain sequence. Its antigen is unknown. TCRdb's copy holds only in-frame clones and misses some; the assay was immunoSEQ multiplex PCR. The sample has 70,000 to 100,000 clones; 88% are singletons. The CDR3 runs 17 residues. The V end was cut by 1 base, the J end by 3 bases, with 15 bases between. This record belongs to a study of identifying expanded T cells in peripheral blood. Overall study findings and caveats: Over approximately two and four weeks, about 15 and 19 clones changed, versus approximately 1.2 between replicates.

The sequencing sample was made of blood. The origin of this receptor is a person aged 18 to 70 in good health. The J gene is TRBJ1-4, the V gene TRBV23-1; no definite D call. TRBV23-1 is known as an ORF, though its function is uncertain. This CDR3 is CASSQFRRGSSNEKLFF. In DNA form, the CDR3 reads TGCGCCAGCAGTCAATTCCGTCGAGGTTCGTCTAATGAAAAACTGTTTTTT.